This TCR beta chain was observed in a study of quantifying T cell responses using KT2 cells. Study-wide background: Reverse transcription used primers in the TCR alpha and beta constant regions. The second PCR ran as a qPCR until a predetermined fluorescence threshold was reached. Study results and caveats: Counts of KT2 alpha and beta sequences rose linearly with the number of KT2 cells added.

An oligo carrying a UMI was ligated to the cDNA 3' end. First-round PCR used about 4 cycles and beta primers RC1.1 and RC1.2 covering TRBC1 and TRBC2. TCRdb fed the UMI-ligation and nested PCR reads into MiXCR, producing one record per CDR3 protein. The sample lists about 53,000 distinct CDR3 sequences, more than 9% occurring once. KT2 cells were mixed with fixed PBMC numbers at varying ratios. This clonotype was recorded many times. Its antigen is currently unknown. Sequences were obtained from PBMCs spiked with cells of the T cell clone KT2. The origin of this receptor is a human donor.

CDR3 protein: CASSRGRMGPNYGYTF. The CDR3 DNA reads TGTGCCAGCAGCCGGGGGAGAATGGGACCCAACTATGGCTACACCTTC. This chain joins TRBV3-1 and TRBJ1-2; D is possibly TRBD1 (5 bases). The CDR3 spans 16 residues. Germline V CDR1 and CDR2: LGHDT, YNNKEL (reference sequence). The ends were cut back, 4 bases at V and 2 bases at J, with 17 bases in the middle.